This TCR beta chain appears in the sequencing data of a study of blood T cell repertoires in COVID-19. The overall study: Some COVID-19 samples were acute and others convalescent; all came from the United States, Italy and Spain. The analysed material was cDNA or gDNA that came from T cells, B-cell-depleted T cells, or PBMCs.

This clone was counted only a few times. Measured with immunoSEQ multiplex PCR; TCRdb has only the in-frame clones, and not every one. The data show approximately 100,000 clones, over 75% seen once. Germline lookup yields CDR1 DFQATT and CDR2 SNEGSKA (reference sequence). V lost 3 bases and J lost 4, with 18 bases in between. The CDR3 has 15 amino acids. The TCR comes from a woman aged 55-75 years with acute or convalescent COVID-19. The chain is built from TRBV20-1 and TRBJ1-1; TRBD1 is a possible D gene (6 bases). The specimen sequenced was peripheral blood. The CDR3 loop is CSASPGGGAGTEAFF. Written as DNA, the CDR3 is TGCAGTGCTAGTCCCGGCGGGGGCGCGGGCACTGAAGCTTTCTTT.